This T cell receptor beta chain came from a study of blood T cell repertoires in COVID-19. The CDR3 consists of 17 residues. Germline V lookup: CDR1 SGHAT, CDR2 FQNNGV. The ends were cut back, 8 bases at V and 4 bases at J, with 26 bases in the middle. Profiling relied on immunoSEQ multiplex PCR, and the TCRdb table lists in-frame clones only, not all of them. The data hold 300,000 to 500,000 clones, with roughly 88% observed a single time. The TCR sequence derives from a woman aged 25-40 years with acute COVID-19. The chain employs TRBV11-2 and TRBJ1-2, with D possibly matching TRBD1 (5 bases). The sequencing sample was made of PBMCs or T cells enriched from blood (not recorded which). The CDR3 loop is CASRRTPNVRTLYGYTF. Written as DNA, the CDR3 is TGTGCCAGCCGCCGCACGCCCAACGTACGGACACTCTATGGCTACACCTTC. The full variable domain, with the rest looked up from reference TRBV11-2 and TRBJ1-2, is EAGVAQSPRYKIIEKRQSVAFWCNPISGHATLYWYQQILGQGPKLLIQFQNNGVVDDSQLPKDRFSAERLKGVDSTLKIQPAKLEDSAVYLCASRRTPNVRTLYGYTFGSGTRLTVV.